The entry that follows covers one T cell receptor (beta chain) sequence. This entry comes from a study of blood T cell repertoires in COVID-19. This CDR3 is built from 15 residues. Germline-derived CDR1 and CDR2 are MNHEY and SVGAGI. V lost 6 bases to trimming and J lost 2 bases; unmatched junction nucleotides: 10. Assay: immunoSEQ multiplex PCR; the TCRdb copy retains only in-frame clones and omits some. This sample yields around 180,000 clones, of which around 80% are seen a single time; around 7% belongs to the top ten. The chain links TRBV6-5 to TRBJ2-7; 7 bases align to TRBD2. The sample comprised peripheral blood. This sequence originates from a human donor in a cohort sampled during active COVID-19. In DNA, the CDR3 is TGTGCCAGCAGACCAACTAGCGAGGGACCCTACGAGCAGTACTTC. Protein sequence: CASRPTSEGPYEQYF.